A selection of T cell receptor beta chains follows, all from one sample in a study of early T cells in non-severe SARS-CoV-2 infection. TCRdb reprocessed the 5' RACE reads with MiXCR, giving one entry per CDR3 protein. The table lists around 64,000 distinct CDR3 sequences, over 10% of them singletons. Sequencing used whole blood, obtained at baseline. The receptors derive from an adult who was a healthcare worker with PCR-confirmed SARS-CoV-2 infection or an uninfected control (not recorded which). Both conserved end residues are part of each CDR3. The D gene is left open where the match is weak. Clone size is given for some rows only: seen once, a few or many times, or a class if the clone is expanded.

v_gene: TRBV20-1
abundance: many
j_gene: TRBJ2-7
d_gene: TRBD2
CDR3nt: TGCAGTGCTAGAGTAAGCGGGAGGGGCGGCGAGCAGTACTTC
CDR3aa: CSARVSGRGGEQYF

v_gene: TRBV6-1
abundance: few
j_gene: TRBJ2-1
d_gene: .
CDR3nt: TGTGCCACCGTAAACAGGGAAGGCCATGAGCAGTTCTTC
CDR3aa: CATVNREGHEQFF

v_gene: TRBV7-9
abundance: .
j_gene: TRBJ2-7
d_gene: .
CDR3nt: TGTGCCAGCAGCTTAGCCCCCCGTGCTGAGCAGTACTTC
CDR3aa: CASSLAPRAEQYF

v_gene: TRBV28
abundance: few
j_gene: TRBJ2-1
d_gene: .
CDR3nt: TGTGCCAGCTGTGTCCAAGGCAATGAGCAGTTCTTC
CDR3aa: CASCVQGNEQFF

v_gene: TRBV27
abundance: few
j_gene: TRBJ1-1
d_gene: .
CDR3nt: TGTGCCAGCAGTCACGGCCCCGCCCGTGGGTCCACTGAAGCTTTCTTT
CDR3aa: CASSHGPARGSTEAFF

v_gene: TRBV5-1
abundance: few
j_gene: TRBJ2-4
d_gene: TRBD2
CDR3nt: TGCGCCAGCAGCAACCCCCGTAGCGGGAGGGAGTCCAAAAACATTCAGTACTTC
CDR3aa: CASSNPRSGRESKNIQYF

v_gene: TRBV27
abundance: .
j_gene: TRBJ1-4
d_gene: .
CDR3nt: TGTGCCAGCCGTCGGAGGGAAACTGAAAAACTGTTTTTT
CDR3aa: CASRRRETEKLFF

v_gene: TRBV5-1
abundance: .
j_gene: TRBJ2-1
d_gene: .
CDR3nt: TGCGCCAGCAGCTTGAGATCTGCCGGGTCTGACAATGAGCAGTTCTTC
CDR3aa: CASSLRSAGSDNEQFF

v_gene: TRBV12-3/TRBV12-4
abundance: many
j_gene: TRBJ2-7
d_gene: .
CDR3nt: TGTGCCAGCAGTTCCGCCTACGAGCAGTACTTC
CDR3aa: CASSSAYEQYF

v_gene: TRBV24-1
abundance: few
j_gene: TRBJ1-2
d_gene: .
CDR3nt: TGTGCCACCAGTGACTCCCGCACTGGCTACACCTTC
CDR3aa: CATSDSRTGYTF